Shown below are 2 T cell receptor beta chains from a single sample sequenced in a study of OX40 agonist ivuxolimab in advanced cancers. The assay was immunoSEQ multiplex PCR, and TCRdb's table has in-frame clones only and misses some. The sample lists under 65,000 clones, roughly 87% occurring once. Sequencing used CD4+ or CD8+ T cells sorted from blood, obtained in a trial of the OX40 agonist ivuxolimab. All receptors come from an adult with an advanced solid tumor such as melanoma, head and neck, liver or kidney cancer.

The V and J genes are TRBV19 and TRBJ2-2; the match to TRBD2 covers 9 bases. Trimming at V came to 0 bases and at J to 8 bases, leaving 13 bases not matched to a gene. CDR1 is LNHDA and CDR2 is SQIVND in the germline V gene (reference sequence). CDR3 length: 18 amino acids. The CDR3 here is CASSIDPPGLAGNGELFF. Written as DNA, the CDR3 is TGTGCCAGTAGTATAGACCCCCCCGGGCTAGCGGGGAATGGGGAGCTGTTTTTT. Looking up the rest from reference TRBV19 and TRBJ2-2 gives the full variable domain: DGGITQSPKYLFRKEGQNVTLSCEQNLNHDAMYWYRQDPGQGLRLIYYSQIVNDFQKGDIAEGYSVSREKKESFPLTVTSAQKNPTAFYLCASSIDPPGLAGNGELFFGEGSRLTVL.

The chain carries TRBV7-6 and TRBJ1-2, with D unresolved. Germline-derived CDR1 and CDR2 are SGHVS and FNYEAQ. Trimming pared 1 base from V and 1 base from J, leaving 13 bases between. The CDR3 spans 16 residues. The DNA of the CDR3 is TGTGCCAGCAGCTTAGAGGCCGGGCAGGTTAACTATGGCTACACCTTC. Amino acid sequence: CASSLEAGQVNYGYTF.